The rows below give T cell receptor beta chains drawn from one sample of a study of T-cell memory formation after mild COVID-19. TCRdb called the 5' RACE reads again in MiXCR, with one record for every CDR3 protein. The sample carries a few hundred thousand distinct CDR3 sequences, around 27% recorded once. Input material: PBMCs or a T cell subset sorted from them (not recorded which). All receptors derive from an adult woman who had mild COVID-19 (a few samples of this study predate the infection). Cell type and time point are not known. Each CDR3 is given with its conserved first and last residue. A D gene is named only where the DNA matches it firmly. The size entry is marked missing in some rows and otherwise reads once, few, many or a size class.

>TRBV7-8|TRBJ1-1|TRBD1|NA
CASSLGWTGANTEAFF
TGTGCCAGCAGCTTAGGGTGGACAGGGGCAAACACTGAAGCTTTCTTT
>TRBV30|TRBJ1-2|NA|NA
CAWRPGSLGYTF
TGTGCCTGGAGGCCAGGGTCTCTAGGCTACACCTTC
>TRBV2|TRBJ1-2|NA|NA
CASNEKPGTLYGYTF
TGTGCCAGCAACGAAAAGCCCGGGACACTCTATGGCTACACCTTC
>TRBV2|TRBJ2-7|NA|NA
CASSDMADIETYEQYF
TGTGCCAGCAGTGATATGGCCGACATAGAGACCTACGAGCAGTACTTC
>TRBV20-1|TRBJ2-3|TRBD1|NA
CSADIYHRGSADTQYF
TGCAGTGCTGATATTTACCACAGGGGGTCGGCAGATACGCAGTATTTT
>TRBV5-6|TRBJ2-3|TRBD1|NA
CASSSILSQGSTDTQYF
TGTGCCAGCAGCTCAATCCTTTCACAGGGGAGCACAGATACGCAGTATTTT
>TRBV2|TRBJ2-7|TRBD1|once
CASSEYGTGSSYEQYF
TGTGCCAGCAGTGAATACGGGACAGGGAGCTCCTACGAGCAGTACTTC
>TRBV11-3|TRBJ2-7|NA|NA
CASSGPGNGLYEQYF
TGTGCCAGCAGCGGACCAGGAAATGGGTTGTACGAGCAGTACTTC
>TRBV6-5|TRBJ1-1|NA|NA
CASTQTGYTEAFF
TGTGCCAGCACCCAAACAGGCTACACTGAAGCTTTCTTT
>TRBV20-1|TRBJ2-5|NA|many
CSASGQETQYF
TGCAGTGCTAGCGGCCAAGAGACCCAGTACTTC
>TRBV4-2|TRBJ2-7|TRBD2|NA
CASSQIGGRLAGGRHEQYF
TGTGCCAGCAGCCAAATTGGGGGTAGGCTAGCGGGAGGAAGGCACGAGCAGTACTTC
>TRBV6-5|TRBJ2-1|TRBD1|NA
CASSSHRGMEQFF
TGTGCCAGCAGTTCCCACAGGGGGATGGAGCAGTTCTTC
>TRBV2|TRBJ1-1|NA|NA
CASRRGAGNTEAFF
TGTGCCAGCAGGAGAGGGGCAGGGAACACTGAAGCTTTCTTT
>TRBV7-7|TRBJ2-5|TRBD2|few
CASSLQPGLAGGPETQYF
TGTGCCAGCAGCTTACAACCGGGACTAGCGGGGGGGCCGGAGACCCAGTACTTC
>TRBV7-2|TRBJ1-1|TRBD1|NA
CASSFGQGYTEAFF
TGTGCCAGCAGCTTTGGACAGGGGTACACTGAAGCTTTCTTT
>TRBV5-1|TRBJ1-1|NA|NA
CASSREGRIMNTEAFF
TGCGCCAGCAGCCGGGAGGGTCGGATCATGAACACTGAAGCTTTCTTT
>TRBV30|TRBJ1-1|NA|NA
CAWSARTNTEAFF
TGTGCCTGGAGTGCCCGGACGAACACTGAAGCTTTCTTT
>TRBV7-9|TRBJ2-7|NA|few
CASLTSGRQYF
TGTGCCAGCTTAACGTCCGGGAGGCAGTACTTC
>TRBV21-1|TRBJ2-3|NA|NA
CASSKTLAGGPTQYF
TGTGCCAGCAGCAAAACCTTAGCGGGGGGACCCACGCAGTATTTT
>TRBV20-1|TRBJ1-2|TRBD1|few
CSALGQGVGNYGYTF
TGCAGTGCTCTGGGACAGGGTGTAGGAAACTATGGCTACACCTTC
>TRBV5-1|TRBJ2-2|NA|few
CASSSLRENTGELFF
TGTGCCAGCAGCTCCCTCCGGGAGAACACCGGGGAGCTGTTTTTT
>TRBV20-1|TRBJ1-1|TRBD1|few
CSAQGAQNTEAFF
TGCAGTGCTCAGGGGGCACAGAACACTGAAGCTTTCTTT